This T cell receptor beta chain was recovered during a study of human T cells and chemical hapten exposure. Regarding time point: patch test 1, 2 weeks after DPC sensitization. Treatment here: therapeutic diphenylcyclopropenone sensitization with weekly scalp DPC. This clonotype was observed a handful of times. CDR3 length: 15 residues. The V segment lost 7 bases and the J segment 8 bases; nucleotides outside the gene matches: 12. TCRdb re-called the RACE reads with MiXCR, one entry per CDR3 protein. Among 150,000 or so distinct CDR3 sequences listed, more than 12% were seen once. This specimen consisted of whole blood, obtained in connection with sensitization to the hapten diphenylcyclopropenone (DPC). J is TRBJ1-3 and V is TRBV12-3 or TRBV12-4; 9 positions agree with TRBD1. This receptor was identified in a woman in her 30s with alopecia areata. Some clones in this sample may be carry-over from other donors' samples. The CDR3 here is CASIPTGGRADTIYF. CDR3 nucleotides: TGTGCCAGCATTCCCACAGGGGGCCGGGCGGACACCATATATTTT.